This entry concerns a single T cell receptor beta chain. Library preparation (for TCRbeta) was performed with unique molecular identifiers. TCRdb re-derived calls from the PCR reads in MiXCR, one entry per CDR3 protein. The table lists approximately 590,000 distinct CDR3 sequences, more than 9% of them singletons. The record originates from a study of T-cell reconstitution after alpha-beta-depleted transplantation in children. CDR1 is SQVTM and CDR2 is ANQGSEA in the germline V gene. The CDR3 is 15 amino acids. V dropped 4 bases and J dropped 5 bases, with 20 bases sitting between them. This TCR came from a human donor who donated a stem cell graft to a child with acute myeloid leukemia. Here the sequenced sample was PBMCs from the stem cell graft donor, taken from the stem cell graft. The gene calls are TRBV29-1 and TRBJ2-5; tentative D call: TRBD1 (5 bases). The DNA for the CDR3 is TGCAGCGTTGTAGGAGATGGCAGGGCACCGGAGACCCAGTACTTC. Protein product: CSVVGDGRAPETQYF.